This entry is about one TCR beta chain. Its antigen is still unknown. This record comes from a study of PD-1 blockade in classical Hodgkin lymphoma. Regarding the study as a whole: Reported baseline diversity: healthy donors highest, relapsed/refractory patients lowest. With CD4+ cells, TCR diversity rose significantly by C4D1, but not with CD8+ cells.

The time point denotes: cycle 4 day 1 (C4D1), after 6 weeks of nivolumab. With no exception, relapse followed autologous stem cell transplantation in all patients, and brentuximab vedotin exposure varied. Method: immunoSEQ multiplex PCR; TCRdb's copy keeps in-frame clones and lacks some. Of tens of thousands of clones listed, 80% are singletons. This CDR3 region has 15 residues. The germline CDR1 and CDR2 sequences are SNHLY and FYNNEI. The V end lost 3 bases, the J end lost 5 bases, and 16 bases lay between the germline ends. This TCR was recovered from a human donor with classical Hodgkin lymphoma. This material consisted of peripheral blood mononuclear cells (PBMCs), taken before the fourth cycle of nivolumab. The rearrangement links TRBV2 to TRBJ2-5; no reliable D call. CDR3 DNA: TGTGCCAGCAGTGATAGGTCCGGTAGATTTGAGACCCAGTACTTC. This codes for CASSDRSGRFETQYF.